This entry is about one T cell receptor (beta chain). Its cognate antigen has yet to be identified. Qualities for individual bases were not recorded, and no much larger clone is one base off. This specimen comes from a study of blood T cell repertoires in COVID-19 (dated by TCRdb to the early 2020s). For the study in its entirety: Samples covering the acute and convalescent phases of COVID-19 were provided by collaborators in the United States, Italy and Spain. The prospective study material was composed of cDNA or gDNA derived from T cells, B-cell-depleted T cells, or PBMCs. Subjects who had been exposed to COVID-19, were actively infected with it, or had recovered from it provided the deeply sampled blood TCRbeta repertoires that made up the dataset. The repertoires were released in a freely available public database intended as a resource for research on the immune response to SARS-CoV-2. The samples were drawn from the first 160 participants of the ongoing ImmuneRACE study and from some 1,300 subjects provided by 6 global collaborators. Nearly every sample came with metadata listing a de-identified subject ID, COVID-19 status, age in years and sex. HLA class I and class II types, where available, came from metadata supplied by the sample provider rather than from assay-based typing.

The immunoSEQ Assay, a bias-controlled multiplex PCR, was used to amplify TCRbeta CDR3 regions from genomic DNA. The study's processing was this. The number of nucleated cells in each sample was estimated by amplification of reference gene primers within the assay. To quantify the absolute abundance of each unique TCRbeta CDR3 rearrangement, sequence reads were collapsed and filtered. For each sample, productive Simpson clonality was calculated as the square root of Simpson's diversity index over productive rearrangements. This immuneACCESS table, as held by TCRdb, lists in-frame sequences with V and J called but not all clones. Of the missing ones, under half trace to an unresolved V gene in checked studies; the others have no known cause. V and J calls and clone size are given by that table; D and trimming were obtained from the DNA. The sample includes about 250,000 clones, with around nine tenths observed a single time. In total, the top ten clones hold around 0.83% of the sample.

From a lookup of the germline V gene (reference sequence), CDR1 and CDR2 are SEHNR and FQNEAQ. After removal of 5 bases from V and 7 bases from J, the junction retains 5 bases not matched to a gene. Measured from the cysteine to the phenylalanine, the CDR3 is 14 residues long. The read is trimmed to its CDR3 DNA, 42 bases read in frame from base 1. The paper as a whole reports these results and caveats: The amount of clinical and demographic metadata varied by source and participant and was provided uncurated.

One collaborating source in Seattle enrolled patients while the patients were actively infected and followed the patients over time throughout the course of disease. Collaborating institutions collected whole blood in K2EDTA tubes following their own protocols. For TCRbeta analysis, collaborators shipped samples in one of three forms: frozen whole blood, isolated PBMCs, or DNA extracted from either of those sample types. The TCR originated in a man aged 30 to 45 with COVID-19, enrolled during active disease. The sequence links TRBV7-9 to TRBJ1-6, and TRBD1 aligns with 7 junction nucleotides. Source material: peripheral blood. The CDR3 protein sequence reads: CASSRGQDNSPLHF. Read as DNA, the sequence is TGTGCCAGCAGCCGAGGACAGGACAATTCACCCCTCCACTTT. Full variable domain (CDR3 extended with the reference TRBV7-9 and TRBJ1-6 proteins): DTGVSQNPRHKITKRGQNVTFRCDPISEHNRLYWYRQTLGQGPEFLTYFQNEAQLEKSRLLSDRFSAERPKGSFSTLEIQRTEQGDSAMYLCASSRGQDNSPLHFGNGTRLTVT.